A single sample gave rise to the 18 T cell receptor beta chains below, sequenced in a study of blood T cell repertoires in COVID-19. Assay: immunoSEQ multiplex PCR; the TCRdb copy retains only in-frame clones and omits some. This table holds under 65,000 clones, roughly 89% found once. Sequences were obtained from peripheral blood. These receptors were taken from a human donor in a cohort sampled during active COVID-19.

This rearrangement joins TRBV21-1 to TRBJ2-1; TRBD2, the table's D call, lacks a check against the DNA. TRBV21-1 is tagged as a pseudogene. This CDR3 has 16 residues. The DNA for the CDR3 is TGTGCCAGCAGCAAAAGCGGTAGGAGCTCCTACAATGAGCAGTTCTTC. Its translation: CASSKSGRSSYNEQFF.

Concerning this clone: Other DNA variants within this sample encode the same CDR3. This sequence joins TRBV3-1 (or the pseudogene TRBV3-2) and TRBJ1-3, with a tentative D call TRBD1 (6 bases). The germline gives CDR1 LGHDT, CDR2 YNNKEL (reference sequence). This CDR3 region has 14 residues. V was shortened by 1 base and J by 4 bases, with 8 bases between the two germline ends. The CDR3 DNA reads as TGTGCCAGCAGCCAAGGGACAGTGGGAAACACCATATATTTT. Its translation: CASSQGTVGNTIYF.

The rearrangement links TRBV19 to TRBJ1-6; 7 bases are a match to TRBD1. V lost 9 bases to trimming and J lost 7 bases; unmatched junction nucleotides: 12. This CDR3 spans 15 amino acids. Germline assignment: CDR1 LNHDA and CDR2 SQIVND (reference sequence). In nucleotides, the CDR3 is TGTGCCAGCCGGGACAGACGACAAGAAAATTCACCCCTCCACTTT. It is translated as CASRDRRQENSPLHF.

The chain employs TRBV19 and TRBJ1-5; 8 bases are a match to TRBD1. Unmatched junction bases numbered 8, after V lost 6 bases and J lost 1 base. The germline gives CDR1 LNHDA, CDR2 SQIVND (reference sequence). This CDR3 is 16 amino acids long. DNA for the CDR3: TGTGCCAGTAGACGGTGGGCAGGGGGCAGCAATCAGCCCCAGCATTTT. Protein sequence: CASRRWAGGSNQPQHF.

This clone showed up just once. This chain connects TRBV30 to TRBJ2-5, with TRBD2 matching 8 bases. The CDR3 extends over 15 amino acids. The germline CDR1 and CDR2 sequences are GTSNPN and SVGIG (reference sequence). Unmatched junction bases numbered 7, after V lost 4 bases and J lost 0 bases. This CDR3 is CAWIYPAGDQETQYF. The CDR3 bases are TGTGCCTGGATTTACCCAGCGGGGGACCAAGAGACCCAGTACTTC.

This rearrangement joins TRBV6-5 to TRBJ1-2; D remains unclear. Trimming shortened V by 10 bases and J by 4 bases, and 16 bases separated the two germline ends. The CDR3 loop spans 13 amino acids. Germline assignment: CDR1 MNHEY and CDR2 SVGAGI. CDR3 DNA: TGTGCCACCTACTTGAGACACTTCTATGGCTACACCTTC. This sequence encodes CATYLRHFYGYTF.

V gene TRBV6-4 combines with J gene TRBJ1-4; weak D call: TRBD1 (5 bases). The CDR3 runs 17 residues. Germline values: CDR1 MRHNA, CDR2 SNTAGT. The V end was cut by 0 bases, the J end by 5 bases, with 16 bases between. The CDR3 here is CASSDSLIGALNEKLFF. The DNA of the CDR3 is TGTGCCAGCAGTGACTCCTTAATAGGGGCTCTGAATGAAAAACTGTTTTTT.

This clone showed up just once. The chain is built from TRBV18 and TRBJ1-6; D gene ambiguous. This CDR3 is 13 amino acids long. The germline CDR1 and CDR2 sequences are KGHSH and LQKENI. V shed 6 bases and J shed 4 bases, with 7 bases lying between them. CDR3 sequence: CASSPGYNSPLHF. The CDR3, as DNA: TGTGCCAGCTCCCCGGGATATAATTCACCCCTCCACTTT. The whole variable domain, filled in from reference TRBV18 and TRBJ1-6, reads NAGVMQNPRHLVRRRGQEARLRCSPMKGHSHVYWYRQLPEEGLKFMVYLQKENIIDESGMPKERFSAEFPKEGPSILRIQQVVRGDSAAYFCASSPGYNSPLHFGNGTRLTVT.

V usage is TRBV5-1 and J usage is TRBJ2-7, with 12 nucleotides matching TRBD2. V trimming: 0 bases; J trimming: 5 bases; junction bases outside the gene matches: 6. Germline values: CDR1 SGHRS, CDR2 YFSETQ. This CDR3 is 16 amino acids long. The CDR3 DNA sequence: TGCGCCAGCAGCTTGGCCGGACTAGCGGGGTGGGACGAGCAGTACTTC. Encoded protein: CASSLAGLAGWDEQYF.

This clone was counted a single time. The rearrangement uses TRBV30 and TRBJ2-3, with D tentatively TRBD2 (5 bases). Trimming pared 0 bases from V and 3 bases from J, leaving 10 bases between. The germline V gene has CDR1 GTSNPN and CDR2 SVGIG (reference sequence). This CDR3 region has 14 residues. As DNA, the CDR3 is TGTGCCTGGAGTGTTGGGAGATATACAGATACGCAGTATTTT. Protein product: CAWSVGRYTDTQYF.

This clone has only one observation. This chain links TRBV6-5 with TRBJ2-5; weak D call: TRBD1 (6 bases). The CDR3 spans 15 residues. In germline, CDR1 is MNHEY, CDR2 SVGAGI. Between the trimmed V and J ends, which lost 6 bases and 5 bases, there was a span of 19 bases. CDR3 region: CASRGGSATGETQYF. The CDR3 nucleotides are TGTGCCAGCAGAGGGGGTAGCGCCACGGGGGAGACCCAGTACTTC.

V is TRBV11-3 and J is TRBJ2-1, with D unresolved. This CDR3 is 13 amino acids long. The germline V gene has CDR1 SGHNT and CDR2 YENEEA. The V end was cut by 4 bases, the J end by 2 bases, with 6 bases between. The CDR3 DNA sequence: TGTGCCAGCAGCTCTTCCCCCTACAATGAGCAGTTCTTC. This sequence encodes CASSSSPYNEQFF.

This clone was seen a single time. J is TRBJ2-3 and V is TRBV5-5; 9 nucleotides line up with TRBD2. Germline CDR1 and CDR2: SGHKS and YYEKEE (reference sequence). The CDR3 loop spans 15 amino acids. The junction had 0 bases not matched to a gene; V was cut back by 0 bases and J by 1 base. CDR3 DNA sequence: TGTGCCAGCAGCTTGGGGACTAGCGGCACAGATACGCAGTATTTT. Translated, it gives CASSLGTSGTDTQYF. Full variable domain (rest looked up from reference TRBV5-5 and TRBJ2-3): DAGVTQSPTHLIKTRGQQVTLRCSPISGHKSVSWYQQVLGQGPQFIFQYYEKEERGRGNFPDRFSARQFPNYSSELNVNALLLGDSALYLCASSLGTSGTDTQYFGPGTRLTVL.

CDR3: CASSQDRGTGSSPLHF. The CDR3 region has the DNA TGCGCCAGCAGCCAAGATCGAGGGACAGGGTCATCACCCCTCCACTTT. The chain combines TRBV4-3 with TRBJ1-6; 9 positions agree with TRBD1. CDR1 and CDR2 (germline): LGHNA, YSLEER. Losses at the gene ends were 0 bases for V and 10 bases for J; bases not matched to a gene: 7. There are 16 residues in the CDR3.

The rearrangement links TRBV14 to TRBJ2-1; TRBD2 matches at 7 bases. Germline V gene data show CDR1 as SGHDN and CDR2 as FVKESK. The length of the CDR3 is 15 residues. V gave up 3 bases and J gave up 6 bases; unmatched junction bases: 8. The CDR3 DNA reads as TGTGCCAGCAGCCAGCCCGGGACTACCATCAATGAGCAGTTCTTC. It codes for CASSQPGTTINEQFF.

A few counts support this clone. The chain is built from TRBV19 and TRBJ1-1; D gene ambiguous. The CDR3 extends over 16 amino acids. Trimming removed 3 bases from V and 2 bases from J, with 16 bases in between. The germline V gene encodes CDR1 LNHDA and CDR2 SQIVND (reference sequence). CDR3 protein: CASSMIPRGLNTEAFF. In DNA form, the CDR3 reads TGTGCCAGTAGTATGATTCCCCGGGGTTTAAACACTGAAGCTTTCTTT. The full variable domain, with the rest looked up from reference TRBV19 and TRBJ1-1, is DGGITQSPKYLFRKEGQNVTLSCEQNLNHDAMYWYRQDPGQGLRLIYYSQIVNDFQKGDIAEGYSVSREKKESFPLTVTSAQKNPTAFYLCASSMIPRGLNTEAFFGQGTRLTVV.

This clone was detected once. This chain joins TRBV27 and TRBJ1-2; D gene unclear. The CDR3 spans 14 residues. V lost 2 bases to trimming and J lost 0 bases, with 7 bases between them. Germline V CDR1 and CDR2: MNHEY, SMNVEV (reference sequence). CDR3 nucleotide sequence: TGTGCCAGCAGTTTACGGGGTCCTAACTATGGCTACACCTTC. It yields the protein CASSLRGPNYGYTF.

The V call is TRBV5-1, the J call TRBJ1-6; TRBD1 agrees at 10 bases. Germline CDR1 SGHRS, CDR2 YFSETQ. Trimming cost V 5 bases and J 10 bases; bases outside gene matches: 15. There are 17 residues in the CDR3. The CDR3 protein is CASSPFVSDRGHSPLHF. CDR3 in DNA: TGCGCCAGCAGTCCCTTTGTTTCTGACAGGGGGCACTCACCCCTCCACTTT.